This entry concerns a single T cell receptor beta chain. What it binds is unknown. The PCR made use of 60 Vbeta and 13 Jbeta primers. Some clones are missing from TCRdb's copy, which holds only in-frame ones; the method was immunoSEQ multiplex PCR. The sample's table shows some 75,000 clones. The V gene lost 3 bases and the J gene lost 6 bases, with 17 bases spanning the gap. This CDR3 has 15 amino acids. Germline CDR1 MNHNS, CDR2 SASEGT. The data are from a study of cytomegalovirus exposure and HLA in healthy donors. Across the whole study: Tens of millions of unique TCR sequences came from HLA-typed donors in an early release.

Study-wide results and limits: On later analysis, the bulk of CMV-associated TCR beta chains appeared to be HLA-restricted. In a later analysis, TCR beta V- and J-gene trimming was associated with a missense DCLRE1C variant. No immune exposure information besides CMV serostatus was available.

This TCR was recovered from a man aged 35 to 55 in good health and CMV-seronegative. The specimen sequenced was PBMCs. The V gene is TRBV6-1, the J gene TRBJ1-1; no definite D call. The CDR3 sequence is CASSDEDYPTAEAFF. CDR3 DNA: TGTGCCAGCAGTGATGAGGACTACCCCACGGCTGAAGCTTTCTTT.